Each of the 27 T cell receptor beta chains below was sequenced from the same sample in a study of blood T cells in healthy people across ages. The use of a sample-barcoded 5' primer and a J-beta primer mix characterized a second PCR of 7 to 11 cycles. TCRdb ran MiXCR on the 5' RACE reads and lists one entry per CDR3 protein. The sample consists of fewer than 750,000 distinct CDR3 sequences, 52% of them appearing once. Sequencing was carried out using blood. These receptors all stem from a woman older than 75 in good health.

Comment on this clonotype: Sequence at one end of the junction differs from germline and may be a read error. The chain's CDR3 is CANSYLSGQNHEQYF. The DNA of the CDR3 is TGTGCCAACAGCTACCTATCGGGACAAAACCACGAGCAGTACTTC. The V call is TRBV7-9, the J call TRBJ2-7; the D gene is possibly TRBD1 (6 bases). Germline V gives CDR1 SEHNR, CDR2 FQNEAQ (reference sequence). This CDR3 has 15 amino acids.

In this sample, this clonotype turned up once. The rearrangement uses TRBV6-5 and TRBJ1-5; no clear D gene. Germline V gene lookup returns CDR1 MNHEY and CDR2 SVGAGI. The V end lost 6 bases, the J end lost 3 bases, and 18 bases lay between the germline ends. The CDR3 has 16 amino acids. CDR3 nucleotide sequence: TGTGCCAGCAGCCCCGGGCGGACTCCTTTCAATCAGCCCCAGCATTTT. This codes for CASSPGRTPFNQPQHF.

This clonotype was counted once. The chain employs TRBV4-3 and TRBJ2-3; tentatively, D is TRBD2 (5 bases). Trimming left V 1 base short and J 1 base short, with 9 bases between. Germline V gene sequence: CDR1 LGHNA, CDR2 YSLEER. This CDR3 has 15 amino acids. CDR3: CASSQGSSRTDTQYF. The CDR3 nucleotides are TGCGCCAGCAGCCAAGGGTCTAGCCGCACAGATACGCAGTATTTT.

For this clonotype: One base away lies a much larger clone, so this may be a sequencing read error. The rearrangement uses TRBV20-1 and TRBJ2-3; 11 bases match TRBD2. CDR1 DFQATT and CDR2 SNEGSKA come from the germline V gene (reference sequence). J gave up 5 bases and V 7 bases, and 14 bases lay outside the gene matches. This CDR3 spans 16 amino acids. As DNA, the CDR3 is TGCAGTGTTTATGATCTACTAGCGGGAGCGGTAGATACGCAGTATTTT. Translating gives CSVYDLLAGAVDTQYF.

CDR3 sequence (DNA): TGTGCCAGCACAGCCCGACCCAACAATGAGCAGTTCTTC. Translated, it gives CASTARPNNEQFF. The V gene is TRBV6-2 or TRBV6-3, the J gene TRBJ2-1; D ambiguous. The V gene's germline CDR1 is MNHEY and CDR2 SVGEGT. V gave up 7 bases and J gave up 5 bases, with 12 bases separating them. This CDR3 is built from 13 residues.

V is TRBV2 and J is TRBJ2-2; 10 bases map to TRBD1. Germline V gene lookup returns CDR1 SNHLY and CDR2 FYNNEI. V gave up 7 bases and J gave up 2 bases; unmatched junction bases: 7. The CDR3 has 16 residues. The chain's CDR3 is CASTKRDRGNTGELFF. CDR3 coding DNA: TGTGCCAGCACCAAGAGGGACAGGGGAAACACCGGGGAGCTGTTTTTT.

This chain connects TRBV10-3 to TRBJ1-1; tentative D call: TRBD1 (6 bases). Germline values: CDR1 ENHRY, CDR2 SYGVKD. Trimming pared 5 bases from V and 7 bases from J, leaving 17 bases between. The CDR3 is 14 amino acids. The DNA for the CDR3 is TGTGCCATCAGTAGCGTGACAGGCATGAATGAAGCTTTCTTT. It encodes CAISSVTGMNEAFF.

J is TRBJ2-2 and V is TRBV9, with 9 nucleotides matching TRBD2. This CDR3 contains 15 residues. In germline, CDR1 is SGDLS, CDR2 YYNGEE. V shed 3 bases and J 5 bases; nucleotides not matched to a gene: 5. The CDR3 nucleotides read TGTGCCAGCAGCGGCGGGGGGGCGGATACCGGGGAGCTGTTTTTT. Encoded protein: CASSGGGADTGELFF.

The CDR3 loop is CASSVRGWSGELFF. The CDR3 nucleotides read TGTGCCAGCAGTGTGAGGGGGTGGTCCGGGGAGCTGTTTTTT. This chain connects TRBV12-3 or TRBV12-4 to TRBJ2-2, with D perhaps TRBD1 (6 bases). Trimming removed 5 bases at V and 6 bases at J, with 13 bases between. The CDR3 loop spans 14 amino acids.

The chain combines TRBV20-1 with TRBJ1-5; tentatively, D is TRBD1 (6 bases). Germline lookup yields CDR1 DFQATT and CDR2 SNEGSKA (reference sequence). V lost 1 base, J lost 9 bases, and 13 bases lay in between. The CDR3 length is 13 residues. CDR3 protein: CSARAGVLGPQHF. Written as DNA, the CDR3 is TGCAGTGCTAGAGCAGGGGTGCTGGGGCCCCAGCATTTT.

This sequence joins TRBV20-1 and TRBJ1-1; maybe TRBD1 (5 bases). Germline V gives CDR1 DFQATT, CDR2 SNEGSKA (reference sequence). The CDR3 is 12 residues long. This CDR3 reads CSRRQGNTEAFF. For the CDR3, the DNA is TGCAGCCGCCGGCAGGGCAACACTGAAGCTTTCTTT.

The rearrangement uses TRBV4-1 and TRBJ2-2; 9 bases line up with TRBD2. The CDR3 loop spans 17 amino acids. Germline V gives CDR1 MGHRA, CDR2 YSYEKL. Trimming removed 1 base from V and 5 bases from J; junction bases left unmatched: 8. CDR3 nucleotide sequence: TGCGCCAGCAGCCAAGTCCCTCCGGGACTAGCAACCGGGGAGCTGTTTTTT. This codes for CASSQVPPGLATGELFF.

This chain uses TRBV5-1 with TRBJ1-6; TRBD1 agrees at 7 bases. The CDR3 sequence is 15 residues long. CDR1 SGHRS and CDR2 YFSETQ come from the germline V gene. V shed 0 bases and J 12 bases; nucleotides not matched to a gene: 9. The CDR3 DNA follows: TGCGCCAGCAGCTTGGGGACCAGGGGGTCAAGACCCCTCCACTTT. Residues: CASSLGTRGSRPLHF.

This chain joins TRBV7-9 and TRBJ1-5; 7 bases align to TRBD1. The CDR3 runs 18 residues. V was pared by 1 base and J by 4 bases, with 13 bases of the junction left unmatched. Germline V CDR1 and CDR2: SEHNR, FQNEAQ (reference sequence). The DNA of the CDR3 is TGTGCCAGCAGCTTAGGGGGTCCACCAGGGGGAAGAAATCAGCCCCAGCATTTT. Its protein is CASSLGGPPGGRNQPQHF.

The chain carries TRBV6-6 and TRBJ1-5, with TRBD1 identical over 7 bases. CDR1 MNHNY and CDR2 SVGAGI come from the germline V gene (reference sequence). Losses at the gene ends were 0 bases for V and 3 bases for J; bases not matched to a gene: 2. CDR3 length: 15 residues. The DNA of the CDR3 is TGTGCCAGCAGTTACTCGGGACAGTACAATCAGCCCCAGCATTTT. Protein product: CASSYSGQYNQPQHF.

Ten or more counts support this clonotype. The CDR3 reads CSVPGGSYNEQFF. The DNA of the CDR3 is TGCAGTGTTCCCGGGGGCTCCTACAATGAGCAGTTCTTC. V and J are TRBV20-1 and TRBJ2-1, with TRBD2 as a possible D gene (6 bases). Trimming stripped 7 bases from V and 0 bases from J, with 10 bases between. Germline V gene sequence: CDR1 DFQATT, CDR2 SNEGSKA (reference sequence). This CDR3 has 13 amino acids.

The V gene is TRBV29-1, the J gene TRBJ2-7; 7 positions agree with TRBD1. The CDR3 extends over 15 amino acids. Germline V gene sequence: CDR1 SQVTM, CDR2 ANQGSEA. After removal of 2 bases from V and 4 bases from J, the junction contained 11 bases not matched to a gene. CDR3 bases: TGCAGCGTTGAACGCCAGGGGGTGGGAAAATACGAGCAGTACTTC. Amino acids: CSVERQGVGKYEQYF.

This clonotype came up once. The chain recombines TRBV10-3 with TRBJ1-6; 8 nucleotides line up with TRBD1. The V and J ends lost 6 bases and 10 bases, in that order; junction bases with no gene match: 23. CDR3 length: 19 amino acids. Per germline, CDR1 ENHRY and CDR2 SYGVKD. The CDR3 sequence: CAIRGGLETGDSGKSPLHF. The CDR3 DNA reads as TGTGCCATCAGAGGAGGTTTGGAGACAGGGGACTCCGGCAAGTCACCCCTCCACTTT.

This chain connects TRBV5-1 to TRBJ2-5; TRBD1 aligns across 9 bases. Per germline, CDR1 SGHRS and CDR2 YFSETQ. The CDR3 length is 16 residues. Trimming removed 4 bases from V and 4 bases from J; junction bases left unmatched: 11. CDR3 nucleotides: TGCGCCAGCAGCGCTTCCGGGACAGGGTCTCGAGAGACCCAGTACTTC. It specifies CASSASGTGSRETQYF. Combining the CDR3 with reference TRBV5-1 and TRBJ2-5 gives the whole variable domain KAGVTQTPRYLIKTRGQQVTLSCSPISGHRSVSWYQQTPGQGLQFLFEYFSETQRNKGNFPGRFSGRQFSNSRSEMNVSTLELGDSALYLCASSASGTGSRETQYFGPGTRLLVL.

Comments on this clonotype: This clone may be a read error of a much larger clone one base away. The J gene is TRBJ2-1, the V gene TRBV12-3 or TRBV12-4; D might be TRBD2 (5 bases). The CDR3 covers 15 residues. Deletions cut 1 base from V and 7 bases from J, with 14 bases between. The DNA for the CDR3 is TGTGCCAGCAGTTTAGACCAGAGGGCCCTTAATGAGCAGTTCTTC. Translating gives CASSLDQRALNEQFF.

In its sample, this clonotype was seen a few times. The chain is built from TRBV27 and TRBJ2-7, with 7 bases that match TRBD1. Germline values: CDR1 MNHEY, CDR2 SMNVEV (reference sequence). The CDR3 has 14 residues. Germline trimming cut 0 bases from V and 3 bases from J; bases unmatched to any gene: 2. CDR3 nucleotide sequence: TGTGCCAGCAGTTTATCCGCAGGGGGCTACGAGCAGTACTTC. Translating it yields CASSLSAGGYEQYF.

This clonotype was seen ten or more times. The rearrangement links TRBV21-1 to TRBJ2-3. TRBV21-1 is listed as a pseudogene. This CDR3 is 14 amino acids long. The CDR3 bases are TGTGCCAGCAGCAAAGCGAAGAGCACAGATACGCAGTATTTT. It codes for CASSKAKSTDTQYF.

The CDR3 DNA sequence: TGCGCCAGCAGCCAAGAAGTGTCTGGGCAGCTAAATCAGCCCCAGCATTTT. As protein: CASSQEVSGQLNQPQHF. The V and J genes are TRBV4-3 and TRBJ1-5, with D unresolved. V lost 0 bases to trimming and J lost 4 bases, with 16 bases between them. CDR1 and CDR2 from the germline V gene are LGHNA and YSLEER. CDR3 length: 17 amino acids.

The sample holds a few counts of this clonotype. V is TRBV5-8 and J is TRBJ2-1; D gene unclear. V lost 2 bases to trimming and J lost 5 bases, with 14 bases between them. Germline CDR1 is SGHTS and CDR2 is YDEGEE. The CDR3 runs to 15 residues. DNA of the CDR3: TGTGCCAGCAGCTTCAGTCCCCTAGTGAACAATGAGCAGTTCTTC. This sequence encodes CASSFSPLVNNEQFF. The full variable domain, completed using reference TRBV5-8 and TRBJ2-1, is EAGVTQSPTHLIKTRGQQATLRCSPISGHTSVYWYQQALGLGLQFLLWYDEGEERNRGNFPPRFSGRQFPNYSSELNVNALELEDSALYLCASSFSPLVNNEQFFGPGTRLTVL.

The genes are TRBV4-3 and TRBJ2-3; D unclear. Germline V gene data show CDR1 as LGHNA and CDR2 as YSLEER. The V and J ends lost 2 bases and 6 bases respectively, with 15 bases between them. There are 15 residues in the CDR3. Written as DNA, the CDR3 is TGCGCCAGCAGCCAACAGAGGTATCGAACGGATACGCAGTATTTT. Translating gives CASSQQRYRTDTQYF.

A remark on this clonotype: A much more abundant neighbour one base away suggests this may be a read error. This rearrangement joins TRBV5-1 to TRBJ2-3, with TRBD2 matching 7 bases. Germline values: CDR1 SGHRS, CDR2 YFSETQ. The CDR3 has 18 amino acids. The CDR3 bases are TGCGCCGGCAGCTTGGGAGGGTCCGGGGCCAGAAGCACAGATACGCAGTATTTT. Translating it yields CAGSLGGSGARSTDTQYF.

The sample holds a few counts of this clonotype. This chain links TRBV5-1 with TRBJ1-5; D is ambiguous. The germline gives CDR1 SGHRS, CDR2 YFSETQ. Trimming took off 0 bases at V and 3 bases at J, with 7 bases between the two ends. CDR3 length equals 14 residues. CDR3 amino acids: CASSLEPINQPQHF. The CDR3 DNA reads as TGCGCCAGCAGCTTGGAGCCGATCAATCAGCCCCAGCATTTT.